The entry that follows covers one T cell receptor (beta chain) sequence. This sample was taken from a study of shared clonotypes between healthy human individuals. This CDR3 is built from 16 residues. Germline-derived CDR1 and CDR2 are SGHRS and YFSETQ. Trimming took 4 bases from V and 9 from J; bases not matched to a gene: 16. Positive CCR7 selection of CD45RO-negative cells yielded the naive CD8 cells, and terminally differentiated effector memory CD45RA+ cells were excluded. This table comes from immunoSEQ multiplex PCR, and its TCRdb copy is limited to in-frame clones, with some not included. Seen here are 800,000 to 950,000 clones, roughly 96% observed once, and the top ten hold less than 0.25%.

The source of this sequence is a young man in good health. The specimen was naive CD8+ T cells sorted from blood. The J gene is TRBJ2-1, the V gene TRBV5-1, with 7 bases aligning to TRBD2. The CDR3 region has the DNA TGCGCCAGCAGCCTTGGTCCGGAGGCGGGAGACTCTGAGCAGTTCTTC. This codes for CASSLGPEAGDSEQFF.